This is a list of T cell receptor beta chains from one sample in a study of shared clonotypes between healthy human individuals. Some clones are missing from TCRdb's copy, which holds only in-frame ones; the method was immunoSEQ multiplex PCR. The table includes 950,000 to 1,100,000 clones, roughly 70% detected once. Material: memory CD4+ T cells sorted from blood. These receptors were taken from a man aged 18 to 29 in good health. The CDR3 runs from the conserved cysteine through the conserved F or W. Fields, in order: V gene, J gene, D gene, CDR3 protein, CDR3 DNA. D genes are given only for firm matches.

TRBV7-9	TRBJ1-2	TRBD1	CASSAPTGNYGYTF	TGTGCCAGCAGCGCCCCGACAGGGAACTATGGCTACACCTTC
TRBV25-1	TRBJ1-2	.	CASSNELYGYTF	TGTGCCAGCAGTAATGAACTCTATGGCTACACCTTC
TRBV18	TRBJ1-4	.	CASSPDHNEKLFF	TGTGCCAGCTCACCCGATCATAATGAAAAACTGTTTTTT
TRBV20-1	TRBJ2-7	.	CSAIQGREQYF	TGCAGTGCTATACAGGGCCGTGAGCAGTACTTC
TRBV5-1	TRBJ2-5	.	CASMVNPQETQYF	TGCGCCAGCATGGTGAACCCTCAAGAGACCCAGTACTTC
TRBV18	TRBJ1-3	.	CASSPQANSGNTIYF	TGTGCCAGCTCACCTCAAGCGAACTCTGGAAACACCATATATTTT
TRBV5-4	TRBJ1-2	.	CASSPLDKGGYTF	TGTGCCAGCAGCCCCCTAGACAAGGGTGGCTACACCTTC
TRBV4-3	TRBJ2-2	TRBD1	CASSQGGTGITGELFF	TGCGCCAGCAGCCAAGGAGGGACAGGGATCACCGGGGAGCTGTTTTTT
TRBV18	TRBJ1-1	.	CASCQGMNTEAFF	TGTGCCAGCTGTCAGGGCATGAACACTGAAGCTTTCTTT
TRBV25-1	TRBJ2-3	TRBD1	CASRGRTGGPPPQYF	TGTGCCAGCAGGGGAAGGACAGGAGGCCCACCCCCGCAGTATTTT
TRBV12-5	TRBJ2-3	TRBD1	CASGRGTGALTDTQYF	TGTGCTAGTGGACGCGGGACAGGGGCTCTCACAGATACGCAGTATTTT
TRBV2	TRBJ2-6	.	CASNLRSSGANVLTF	TGTGCCAGCAACCTTAGGAGTTCTGGGGCCAACGTCCTGACTTTC
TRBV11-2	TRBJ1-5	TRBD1	CASSSYRGAGNQPQHF	TGTGCCAGCAGCTCCTACAGGGGTGCGGGCAATCAGCCCCAGCATTTT
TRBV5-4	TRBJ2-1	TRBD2	CASSAKLAGDYNEQFF	TGTGCCAGCAGCGCCAAACTAGCGGGGGACTACAATGAGCAGTTCTTC
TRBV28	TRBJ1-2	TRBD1	CASSRQGGGYTF	TGTGCCAGCAGTCGACAGGGAGGTGGCTACACCTTC
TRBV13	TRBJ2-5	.	CASSLRQETQYF	TGTGCCAGCAGCCTACGACAAGAGACCCAGTACTTC
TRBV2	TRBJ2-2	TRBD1	CASSGPQGYTGELFF	TGTGCCAGCAGTGGCCCACAGGGGTACACCGGGGAGCTGTTTTTT